This T cell receptor beta chain was identified during a study of response to subunit inactivated influenza vaccine. Findings and limits, study-wide: Each seasonal influenza vaccination recruits few new T cells, the authors suggested.

One entry per CDR3 protein results from TCRdb running MiXCR on the RT-PCR reads. Of approximately 300,000 distinct CDR3 sequences listed, over 20% were seen once; the top ten hold about 9.4%. With regard to this clonotype: Its specificity is not known.

The germline V gene has CDR1 SGHRS and CDR2 YFSETQ. The V end was cut by 5 bases, the J end by 4 bases, with 15 bases between. The CDR3 is 14 residues long. V and J are TRBV5-1 and TRBJ1-1; D is unresolved. The starting material was PBMCs from blood, obtained roughly 20 months after vaccination. The sequence was collected from a man aged 50 to 69 who received an inactivated influenza vaccine. This CDR3 reads CASSRDTGGTEAFF. The CDR3 DNA follows: TGCGCCAGCAGTCGTGACACGGGTGGCACTGAAGCTTTCTTT.